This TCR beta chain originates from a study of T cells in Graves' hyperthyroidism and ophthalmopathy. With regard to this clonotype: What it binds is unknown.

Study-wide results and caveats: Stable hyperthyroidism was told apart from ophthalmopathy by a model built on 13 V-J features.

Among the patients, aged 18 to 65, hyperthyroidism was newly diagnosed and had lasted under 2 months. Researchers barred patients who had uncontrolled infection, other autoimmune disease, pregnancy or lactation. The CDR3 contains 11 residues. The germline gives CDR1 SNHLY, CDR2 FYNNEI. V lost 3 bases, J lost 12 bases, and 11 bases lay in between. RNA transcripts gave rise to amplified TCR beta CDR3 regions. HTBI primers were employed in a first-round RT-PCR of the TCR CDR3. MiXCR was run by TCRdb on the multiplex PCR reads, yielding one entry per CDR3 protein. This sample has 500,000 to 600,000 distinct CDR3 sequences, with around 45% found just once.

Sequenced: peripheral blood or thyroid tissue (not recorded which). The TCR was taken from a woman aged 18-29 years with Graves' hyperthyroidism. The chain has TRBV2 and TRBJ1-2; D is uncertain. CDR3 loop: CASSDLGGNTF. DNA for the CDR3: TGTGCCAGCAGTGACCTCGGTGGAAACACCTTC.